Shown below are 18 T cell receptor beta chains from a single sample sequenced in a study of OX40 agonist ivuxolimab in advanced cancers. Sequenced by immunoSEQ multiplex PCR; TCRdb stores in-frame clones only, minus some. The table includes some 80,000 clones, 89% detected once. This material consisted of CD4+ or CD8+ T cells sorted from blood, taken in a trial of the OX40 agonist ivuxolimab. The source of these receptors is an adult with an advanced solid tumor such as melanoma, head and neck, liver or kidney cancer.

In its sample, this clone was seen once. The chain joins TRBV6-5 to TRBJ1-2; weak D call: TRBD1 (5 bases). Looked up from germline, CDR1 is MNHEY and CDR2 is SVGAGI. There are 15 residues in the CDR3. The ends were cut back, 0 bases at V and 4 bases at J, with 12 bases in the middle. CDR3 bases: TGTGCCAGCAGTTACTCGAATACGGGGACCTATGGCTACACCTTC. Its translation: CASSYSNTGTYGYTF.

The J gene is TRBJ1-3, the V gene TRBV19; D might be TRBD1 (5 bases). Germline lookup yields CDR1 LNHDA and CDR2 SQIVND (reference sequence). Deletions cut 10 bases from V and 5 bases from J, with 24 bases between. This CDR3 region has 16 residues. CDR3 amino acids: CATRPGGTGGRNTIYF. The DNA of the CDR3 is TGTGCCACCCGGCCTGGGGGGACGGGGGGAAGAAACACCATATATTTT.

The V call is TRBV21-1, the J call TRBJ2-1; the table gives TRBD2 as D, unverified against the DNA. TRBV21-1 is a documented pseudogene. The CDR3 sequence is 18 residues long. CDR3: CASSTGLAGGGGSNEQFF. The CDR3, as DNA: TGTGCCAGCAGCACAGGTCTAGCGGGAGGAGGCGGTAGCAATGAGCAGTTCTTC.

J is TRBJ2-5 and V is TRBV10-3, with 7 bases identical to TRBD2. CDR3 length equals 15 residues. CDR1 and CDR2 (germline): ENHRY, SYGVKD. Losses at the gene ends were 0 bases for V and 5 bases for J; bases not matched to a gene: 6. The CDR3 reads CAISESGGRQETQYF. In DNA, the CDR3 is TGTGCCATCAGTGAGTCCGGCGGGAGACAGGAGACCCAGTACTTC.

The chain employs TRBV30 and TRBJ2-3; no definite D call. V was shortened by 2 bases and J by 5 bases, with 5 bases between the two germline ends. The CDR3 is 11 amino acids. The germline CDR1 and CDR2 sequences are GTSNPN and SVGIG (reference sequence). The CDR3 here is CAWSSGDTQYF. In nucleotides, the CDR3 is TGTGCCTGGAGTTCTGGAGATACGCAGTATTTT.

The CDR3 loop reads CASSQDRGSQETQYF. CDR3 in DNA: TGCGCCAGCAGCCAAGATCGGGGCAGTCAAGAGACCCAGTACTTC. This chain joins TRBV4-1 and TRBJ2-5, with D perhaps being TRBD1 or TRBD2 (5 bases each). The germline V gene encodes CDR1 MGHRA and CDR2 YSYEKL. Trimming cost V 0 bases and J 2 bases, with 10 bases left between them. There are 15 residues in the CDR3.

The rearrangement links TRBV2 to TRBJ1-1, with D perhaps TRBD1 (5 bases). V gave up 6 bases and J gave up 0 bases, with 8 bases separating them. The CDR3 has 13 amino acids. Germline assignment: CDR1 SNHLY and CDR2 FYNNEI. The CDR3, as DNA: TGTGCCAGCAGGCGGGACGTGAACACTGAAGCTTTCTTT. Amino acids: CASRRDVNTEAFF.

J is TRBJ1-5 and V is TRBV7-2; D ambiguous. V shed 5 bases and J shed 5 bases, with 10 bases lying between them. Germline assignment: CDR1 SGHTA and CDR2 FQGNSA. The CDR3 loop spans 13 amino acids. The CDR3 reads CASSLQEDQPQHF. CDR3 nucleotides: TGTGCCAGCAGCCTCCAGGAGGATCAGCCCCAGCATTTT.

The rearrangement uses TRBV11-3 and TRBJ2-3; D might be TRBD2 (5 bases). This CDR3 has 16 residues. Per germline, CDR1 SGHNT and CDR2 YENEEA. Trimming took off 2 bases at V and 2 bases at J, with 14 bases between the two ends. The CDR3 region has the DNA TGTGCCAGCAGCTTATTCCGACTATTACACACAGATACGCAGTATTTT. Protein sequence: CASSLFRLLHTDTQYF. Full variable domain (outside the CDR3, taken from reference TRBV11-3 and TRBJ2-3): EAGVVQSPRYKIIEKKQPVAFWCNPISGHNTLYWYLQNLGQGPELLIRYENEEAVDDSQLPKDRFSAERLKGVDSTLKIQPAELGDSAVYLCASSLFRLLHTDTQYFGPGTRLTVL.

This clone was observed once. The CDR3 reads CASSPQGEPNTEAFF. In DNA form, the CDR3 reads TGTGCCAGCTCACCACAGGGAGAACCGAACACTGAAGCTTTCTTT. The chain employs TRBV18 and TRBJ1-1; D unresolved. Per the germline V gene, CDR1 is KGHSH and CDR2 is LQKENI. CDR3 length: 15 residues. Trimming took off 1 base at V and 1 base at J, with 10 bases between the two ends.

The rearrangement uses TRBV5-1 and TRBJ2-3, with unresolved D. The germline V gene has CDR1 SGHRS and CDR2 YFSETQ. The CDR3 has 15 amino acids. V was trimmed by 0 bases and J by 0 bases, leaving 8 bases between them. The chain's CDR3 is CASSLGQVSTDTQYF. CDR3 coding DNA: TGCGCCAGCAGCTTGGGGCAGGTTAGCACAGATACGCAGTATTTT.

This clone turned up a few times. The V call is TRBV18, the J call TRBJ1-3; D is possibly TRBD1 (6 bases). The CDR3 has 19 amino acids. The germline CDR1 and CDR2 sequences are KGHSH and LQKENI. V lost 6 bases and J 4 bases, leaving 28 bases between the germline ends. The CDR3 DNA reads as TGTGCCAGCTCTCGAATCGGGAACAGTCAAGGCAGGGGCGGAAACACCATATATTTT. Translation: CASSRIGNSQGRGGNTIYF.

The J gene is TRBJ2-5, the V gene TRBV11-3; D gene uncertain. This CDR3 spans 16 amino acids. Trimming cost V 1 base and J 5 bases, with 17 bases left between them. Germline lookup yields CDR1 SGHNT and CDR2 YENEEA. This chain's CDR3 is CASSLGGSPDVETQYF. CDR3 nucleotides: TGTGCCAGCAGCTTAGGCGGCTCCCCCGACGTGGAGACCCAGTACTTC.

This chain joins TRBV10-3 and TRBJ2-3; D is unresolved. Per germline, CDR1 ENHRY and CDR2 SYGVKD. There are 11 residues in the CDR3. Between the trimmed V and J ends, which lost 3 bases and 5 bases, there was a span of 3 bases. The CDR3: CAISDGDTQYF. CDR3 DNA sequence: TGTGCCATCAGTGACGGAGATACGCAGTATTTT.

This clone was recorded only once. The gene calls are TRBV5-1 and TRBJ1-6; D is unclear. Germline lookup yields CDR1 SGHRS and CDR2 YFSETQ. V was cut by 4 bases and J by 7 bases, with 15 bases left in between. The CDR3 contains 15 residues. CDR3: CASSIQTSSNSPLHF. CDR3 nucleotide sequence: TGCGCCAGCAGCATCCAGACAAGCTCGAATTCACCCCTCCACTTT.

The chain recombines TRBV18 with TRBJ2-7, with a possible D match to TRBD1 (5 bases). Germline CDR1 reads KGHSH; CDR2 reads LQKENI. V was shortened by 5 bases and J by 5 bases, with 13 bases between the two germline ends. CDR3 length: 13 residues. Written as DNA, the CDR3 is TGTGCCAGCTCAACTATACAGGAGAACGAGCAGTACTTC. It is translated as CASSTIQENEQYF.

V usage is TRBV4-2 and J usage is TRBJ1-1, with a possible D match to TRBD1 (6 bases). Trimming left V 0 bases short and J 4 bases short, with 24 bases between. Germline V gene sequence: CDR1 LGHNA, CDR2 YNFKEQ. There are 19 residues in the CDR3. The CDR3 reads CASSQEGWAGVIGVTEAFF. The CDR3 DNA reads as TGTGCCAGCAGCCAAGAAGGTTGGGCAGGGGTTATCGGGGTCACTGAAGCTTTCTTT.

This clone has a single count. The chain employs TRBV19 and TRBJ2-7; D is unclear. Germline-derived CDR1 and CDR2 are LNHDA and SQIVND (reference sequence). Trimming removed 6 bases from V and 3 bases from J, with 15 bases in between. This CDR3 spans 14 amino acids. CDR3 sequence (DNA): TGTGCCAGTAGCCGGCAGGCTTCTGGCTACGAGCAGTACTTC. Amino acid sequence: CASSRQASGYEQYF.